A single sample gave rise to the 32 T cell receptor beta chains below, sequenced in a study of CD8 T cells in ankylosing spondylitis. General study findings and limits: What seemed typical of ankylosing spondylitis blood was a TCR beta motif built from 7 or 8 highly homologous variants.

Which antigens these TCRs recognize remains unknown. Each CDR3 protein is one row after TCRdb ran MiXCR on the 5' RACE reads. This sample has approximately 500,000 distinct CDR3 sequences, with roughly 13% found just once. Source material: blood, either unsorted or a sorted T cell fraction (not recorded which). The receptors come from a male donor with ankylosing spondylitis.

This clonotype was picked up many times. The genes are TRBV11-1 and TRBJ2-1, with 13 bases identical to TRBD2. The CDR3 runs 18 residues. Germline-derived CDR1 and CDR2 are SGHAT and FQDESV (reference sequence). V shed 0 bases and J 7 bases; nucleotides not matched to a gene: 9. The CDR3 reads CASSLAGLAGASRNEQFF. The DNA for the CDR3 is TGTGCCAGCAGCTTAGCTGGACTAGCGGGAGCGTCGAGGAATGAGCAGTTCTTC.

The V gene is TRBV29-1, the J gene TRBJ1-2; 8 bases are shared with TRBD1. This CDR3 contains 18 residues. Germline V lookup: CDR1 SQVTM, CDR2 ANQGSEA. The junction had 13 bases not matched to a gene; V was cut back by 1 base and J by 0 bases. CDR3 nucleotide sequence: TGCAGCGTTGAAGGAGGAGGCGACAGGGGCTCAGCTAACTATGGCTACACCTTC. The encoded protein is CSVEGGGDRGSANYGYTF.

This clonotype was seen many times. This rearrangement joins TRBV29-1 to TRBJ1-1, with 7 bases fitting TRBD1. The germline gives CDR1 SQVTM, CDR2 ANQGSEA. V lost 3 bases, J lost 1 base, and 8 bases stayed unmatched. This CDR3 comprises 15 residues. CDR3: CSVDGRRGPNTEAFF. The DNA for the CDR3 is TGCAGCGTTGACGGGAGGAGGGGGCCGAACACTGAAGCTTTCTTT. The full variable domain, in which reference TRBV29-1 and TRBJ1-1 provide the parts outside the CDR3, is SAVISQKPSRDICQRGTSLTIQCQVDSQVTMMFWYRQQPGQSLTLIATANQGSEATYESGFVIDKFPISRPNLTFSTLTVSNMSPEDSSIYLCSVDGRRGPNTEAFFGQGTRLTVV.

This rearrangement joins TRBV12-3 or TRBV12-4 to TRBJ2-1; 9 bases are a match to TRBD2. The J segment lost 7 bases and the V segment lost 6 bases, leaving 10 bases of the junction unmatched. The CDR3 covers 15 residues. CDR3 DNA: TGTGCCAGCAGCTGGACTAGCGCCCCGCTGAATGAGCAGTTCTTC. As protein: CASSWTSAPLNEQFF.

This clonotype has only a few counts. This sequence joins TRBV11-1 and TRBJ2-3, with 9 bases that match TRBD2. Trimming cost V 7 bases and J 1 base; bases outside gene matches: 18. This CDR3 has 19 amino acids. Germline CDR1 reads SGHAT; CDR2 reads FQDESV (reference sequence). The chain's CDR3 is CASTTGPRREGQRTDTQYF. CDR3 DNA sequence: TGTGCCAGCACCACTGGGCCTAGGCGGGAGGGCCAACGCACAGATACGCAGTATTTT.

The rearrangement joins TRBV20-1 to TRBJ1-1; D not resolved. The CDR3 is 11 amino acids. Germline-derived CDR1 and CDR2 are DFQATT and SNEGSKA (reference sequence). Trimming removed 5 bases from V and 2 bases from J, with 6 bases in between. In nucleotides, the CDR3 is TGCAGTGCTTATTTCAACACTGAAGCTTTCTTT. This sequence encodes CSAYFNTEAFF.

CDR3 protein: CSAKTGENYGYTF. The CDR3 nucleotides are TGCAGTGCCAAGACAGGGGAAAACTATGGCTACACCTTC. This sequence joins TRBV20-1 and TRBJ1-2, with 8 bases matching TRBD1. The germline V gene has CDR1 DFQATT and CDR2 SNEGSKA (reference sequence). Trimming removed 6 bases from V and 2 bases from J; junction bases left unmatched: 5. This CDR3 has 13 amino acids.

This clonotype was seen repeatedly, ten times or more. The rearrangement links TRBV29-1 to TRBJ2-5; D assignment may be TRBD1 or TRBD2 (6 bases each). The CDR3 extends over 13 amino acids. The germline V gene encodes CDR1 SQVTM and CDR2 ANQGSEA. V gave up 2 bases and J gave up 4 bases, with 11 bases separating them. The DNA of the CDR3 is TGCAGCGTTGAAATCGGGGGCGTAGAGACCCAGTACTTC. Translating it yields CSVEIGGVETQYF.

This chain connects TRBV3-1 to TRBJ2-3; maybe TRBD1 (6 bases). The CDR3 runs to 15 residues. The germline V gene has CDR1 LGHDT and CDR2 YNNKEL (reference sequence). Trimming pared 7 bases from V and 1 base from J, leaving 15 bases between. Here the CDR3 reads CASTQGPGGTDTQYF. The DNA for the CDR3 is TGTGCCAGCACCCAGGGTCCAGGGGGCACAGATACGCAGTATTTT.

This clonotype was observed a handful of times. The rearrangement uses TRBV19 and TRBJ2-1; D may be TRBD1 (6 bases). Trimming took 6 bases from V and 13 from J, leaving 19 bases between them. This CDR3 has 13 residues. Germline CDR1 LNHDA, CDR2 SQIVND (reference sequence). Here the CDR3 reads CASSSGTQGQQFF. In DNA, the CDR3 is TGTGCCAGTAGCTCCGGGACACAGGGTCAACAGTTCTTC.

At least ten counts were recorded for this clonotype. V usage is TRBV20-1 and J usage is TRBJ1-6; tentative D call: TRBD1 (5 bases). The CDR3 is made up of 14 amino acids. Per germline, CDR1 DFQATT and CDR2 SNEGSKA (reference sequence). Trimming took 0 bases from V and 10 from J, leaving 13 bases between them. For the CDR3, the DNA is TGCAGTGCTAGAGAAGGCAGGAGGGGATCACCCCTCCACTTT. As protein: CSAREGRRGSPLHF.

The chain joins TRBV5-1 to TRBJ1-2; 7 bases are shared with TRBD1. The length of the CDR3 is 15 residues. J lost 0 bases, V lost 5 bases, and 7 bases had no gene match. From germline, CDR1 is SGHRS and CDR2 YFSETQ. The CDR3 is CASSGQASPNYGYTF. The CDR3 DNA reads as TGCGCCAGCAGTGGACAGGCCTCCCCTAACTATGGCTACACCTTC.

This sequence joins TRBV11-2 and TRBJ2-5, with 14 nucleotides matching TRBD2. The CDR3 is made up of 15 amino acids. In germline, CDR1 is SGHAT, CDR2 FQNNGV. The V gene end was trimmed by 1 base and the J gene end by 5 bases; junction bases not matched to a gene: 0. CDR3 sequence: CASSLGTSGRETQYF. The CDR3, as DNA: TGTGCCAGCAGCTTAGGGACTAGCGGGAGGGAGACCCAGTACTTC.

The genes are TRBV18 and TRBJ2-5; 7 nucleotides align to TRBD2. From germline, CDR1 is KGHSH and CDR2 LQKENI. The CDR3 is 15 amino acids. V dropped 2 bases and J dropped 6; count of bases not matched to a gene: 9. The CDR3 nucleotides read TGTGCCAGCTCACCATCGGCGGGAGACGTAAAGACCCAGTACTTC. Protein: CASSPSAGDVKTQYF. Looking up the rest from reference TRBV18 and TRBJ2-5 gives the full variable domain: NAGVMQNPRHLVRRRGQEARLRCSPMKGHSHVYWYRQLPEEGLKFMVYLQKENIIDESGMPKERFSAEFPKEGPSILRIQQVVRGDSAAYFCASSPSAGDVKTQYFGPGTRLLVL.

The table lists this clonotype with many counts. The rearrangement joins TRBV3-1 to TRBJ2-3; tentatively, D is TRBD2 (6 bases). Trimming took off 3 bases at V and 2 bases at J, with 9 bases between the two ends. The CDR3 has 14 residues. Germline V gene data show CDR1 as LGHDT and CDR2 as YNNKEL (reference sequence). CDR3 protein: CASSHGGFTDTQYF. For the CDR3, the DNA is TGTGCCAGCAGCCACGGGGGTTTCACAGATACGCAGTATTTT.

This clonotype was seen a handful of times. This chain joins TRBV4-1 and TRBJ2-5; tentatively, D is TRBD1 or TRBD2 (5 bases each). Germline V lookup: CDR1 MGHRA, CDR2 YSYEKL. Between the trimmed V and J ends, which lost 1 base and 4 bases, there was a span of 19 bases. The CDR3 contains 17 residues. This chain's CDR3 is CASSQVGKGRLSETQYF. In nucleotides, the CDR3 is TGCGCCAGCAGCCAAGTCGGGAAGGGGCGCCTGTCAGAGACCCAGTACTTC.

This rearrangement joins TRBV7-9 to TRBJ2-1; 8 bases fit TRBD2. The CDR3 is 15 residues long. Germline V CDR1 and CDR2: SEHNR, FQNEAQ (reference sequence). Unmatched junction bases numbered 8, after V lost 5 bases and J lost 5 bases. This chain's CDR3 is CASSPSGGKDNEQFF. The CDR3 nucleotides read TGTGCCAGCAGCCCGAGCGGGGGAAAGGACAATGAGCAGTTCTTC. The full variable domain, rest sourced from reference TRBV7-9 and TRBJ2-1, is DTGVSQNPRHKITKRGQNVTFRCDPISEHNRLYWYRQTLGQGPEFLTYFQNEAQLEKSRLLSDRFSAERPKGSFSTLEIQRTEQGDSAMYLCASSPSGGKDNEQFFGPGTRLTVL.

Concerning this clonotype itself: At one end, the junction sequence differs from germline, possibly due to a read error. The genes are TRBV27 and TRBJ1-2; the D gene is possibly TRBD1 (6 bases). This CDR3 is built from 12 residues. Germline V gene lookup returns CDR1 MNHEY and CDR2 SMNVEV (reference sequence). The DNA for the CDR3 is TGTGCCAGTCGGGGGGCTAACGATGGCTACACCTTC. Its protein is CASRGANDGYTF.

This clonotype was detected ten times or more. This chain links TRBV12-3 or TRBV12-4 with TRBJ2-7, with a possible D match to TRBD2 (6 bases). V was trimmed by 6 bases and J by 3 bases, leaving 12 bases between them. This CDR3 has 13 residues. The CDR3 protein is CASSLGRDYEQYF. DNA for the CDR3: TGTGCCAGCAGCCTCGGGAGAGACTACGAGCAGTACTTC.

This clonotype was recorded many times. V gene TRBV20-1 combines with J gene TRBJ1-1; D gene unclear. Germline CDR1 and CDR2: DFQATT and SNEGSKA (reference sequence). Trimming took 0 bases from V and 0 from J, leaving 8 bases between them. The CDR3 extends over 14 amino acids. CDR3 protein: CSAREPPLNTEAFF. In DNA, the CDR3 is TGCAGTGCTAGAGAGCCTCCTTTGAACACTGAAGCTTTCTTT.

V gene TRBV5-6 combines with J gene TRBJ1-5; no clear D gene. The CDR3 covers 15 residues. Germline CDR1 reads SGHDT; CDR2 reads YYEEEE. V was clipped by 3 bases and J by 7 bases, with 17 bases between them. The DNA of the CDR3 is TGTGCCAGCAGCTGGGGTCCGGGTTCTCAGCAGCCCCAGCATTTT. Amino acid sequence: CASSWGPGSQQPQHF.

As DNA, the CDR3 is TGCGCCAGCAGCCTTCTGCGCGGGGCCTCCTACGAGCAGTACTTC. Its translation: CASSLLRGASYEQYF. V and J are TRBV5-1 and TRBJ2-7, with D tentatively TRBD2 (6 bases). The CDR3 extends over 15 amino acids. Looked up from germline, CDR1 is SGHRS and CDR2 is YFSETQ. With 4 bases removed from V and 0 bases from J, the gap between germline ends came to 14 bases.

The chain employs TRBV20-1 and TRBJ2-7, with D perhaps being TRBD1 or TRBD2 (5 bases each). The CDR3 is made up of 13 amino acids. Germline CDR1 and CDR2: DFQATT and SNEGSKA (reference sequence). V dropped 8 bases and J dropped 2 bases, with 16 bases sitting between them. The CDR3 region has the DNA TGCAGTTTCTATCGGGACGCCACCTACGAGCAGTACTTC. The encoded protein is CSFYRDATYEQYF.

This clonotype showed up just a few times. For the CDR3, the DNA is TGTGCCAGCAGCTATGACGGACGCAACACTGAAGCTTTCTTT. Residues: CASSYDGRNTEAFF. The chain joins TRBV7-2 to TRBJ1-1; D unresolved. The ends were cut back, 4 bases at V and 2 bases at J, with 11 bases in the middle. This CDR3 is 14 amino acids long. Germline loops: CDR1 SGHTA, CDR2 FQGNSA.

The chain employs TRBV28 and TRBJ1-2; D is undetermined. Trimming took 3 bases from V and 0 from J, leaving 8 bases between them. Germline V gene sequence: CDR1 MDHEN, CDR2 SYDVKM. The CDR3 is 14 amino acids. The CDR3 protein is CASSFRGTNYGYTF. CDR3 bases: TGTGCCAGCAGTTTTCGGGGAACTAACTATGGCTACACCTTC.

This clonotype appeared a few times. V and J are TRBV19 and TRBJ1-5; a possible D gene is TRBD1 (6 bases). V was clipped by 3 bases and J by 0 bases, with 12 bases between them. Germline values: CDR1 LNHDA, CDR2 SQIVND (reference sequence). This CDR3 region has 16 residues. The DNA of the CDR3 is TGTGCCAGTAGTATCGGGGGGGGCTATAGCAATCAGCCCCAGCATTTT. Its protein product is CASSIGGGYSNQPQHF.

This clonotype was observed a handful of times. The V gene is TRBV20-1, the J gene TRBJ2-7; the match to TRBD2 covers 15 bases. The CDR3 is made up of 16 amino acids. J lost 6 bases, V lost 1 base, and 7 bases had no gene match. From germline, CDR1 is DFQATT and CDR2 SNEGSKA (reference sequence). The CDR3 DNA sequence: TGCAGTGCTAGAGGGACTAGCGGGAGGGCCTCGGCCGAGCAGTACTTC. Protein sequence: CSARGTSGRASAEQYF.

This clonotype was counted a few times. CDR3 nucleotide sequence: TGCAGCGTTGAAGATGAGAGGACAGGGTTTGGCTACACCTTC. Residues: CSVEDERTGFGYTF. This chain links TRBV29-1 with TRBJ1-2; the match to TRBD1 covers 8 bases. With V trimmed by 0 bases and J by 7 bases, 7 bases remained unmatched. Looked up from germline, CDR1 is SQVTM and CDR2 is ANQGSEA. The CDR3 has 14 residues.

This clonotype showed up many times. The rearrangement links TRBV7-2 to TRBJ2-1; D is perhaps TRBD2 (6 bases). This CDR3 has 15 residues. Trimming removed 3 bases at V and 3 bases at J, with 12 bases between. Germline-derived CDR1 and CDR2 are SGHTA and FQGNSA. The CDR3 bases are TGTGCCAGCAGCTTCGGGGGAGGTAACTACAATGAGCAGTTCTTC. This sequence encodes CASSFGGGNYNEQFF.

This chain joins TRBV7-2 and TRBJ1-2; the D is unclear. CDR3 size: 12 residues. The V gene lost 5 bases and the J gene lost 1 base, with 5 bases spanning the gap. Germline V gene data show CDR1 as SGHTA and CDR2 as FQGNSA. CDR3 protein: CASSGYNYGYTF. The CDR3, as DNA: TGTGCCAGCAGCGGTTATAACTATGGCTACACCTTC.

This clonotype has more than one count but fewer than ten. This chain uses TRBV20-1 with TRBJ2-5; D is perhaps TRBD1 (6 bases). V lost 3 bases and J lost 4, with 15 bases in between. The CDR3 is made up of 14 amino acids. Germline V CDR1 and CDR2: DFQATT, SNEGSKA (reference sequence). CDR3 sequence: CSASRYREAETQYF. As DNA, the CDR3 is TGCAGTGCTAGCCGATACAGGGAAGCAGAGACCCAGTACTTC.

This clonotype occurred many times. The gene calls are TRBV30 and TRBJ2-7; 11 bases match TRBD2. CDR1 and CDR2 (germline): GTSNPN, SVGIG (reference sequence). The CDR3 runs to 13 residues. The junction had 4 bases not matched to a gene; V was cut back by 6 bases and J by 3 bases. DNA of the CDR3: TGTGCCTGCCTCGGGACTAGCGGCTACGAGCAGTACTTC. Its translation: CACLGTSGYEQYF.